This T cell receptor (beta chain) is from a study of shared clonotypes between healthy human individuals. Regarding the study as a whole: Among a handful of donors, approximately 5.4% of naive CD4 clonotypes were found in common. Among donors, the sharing of clonotypes was expected to be influenced by sequencing depth.

Authors' data handling: Without quality scores, immunoSEQ junctional reads could not be filtered like full-length reads. Clones were read by immunoSEQ multiplex PCR, and TCRdb kept only the in-frame ones, dropping some. V and J calls and clone size are those listed in that table; D and trimming were worked out from the DNA. Among 560,000 or so clones listed, approximately 96% were seen once. CD45RO-negative, CCR7-positively selected cells formed the naive CD8 fraction, excluding terminally differentiated effector memory CD45RA+ cells. Donors were healthy HIV-negative adults without recent acute infections or vaccinations. On this clone itself: Its specificity is not known.

The specimen sequenced was naive CD8+ T cells sorted from blood. The origin of this receptor is a woman between 25 and 40 years old in good health.

CDR3 sequence (DNA): TGTGCCAGCAGTTTAACGGGGGCGGGAATGGGCTACGAGCAGTACTTC. It yields the protein CASSLTGAGMGYEQYF. The chain carries TRBV27 and TRBJ2-7; possibly TRBD1 or TRBD2 for D (6 bases each). Trimming pared 2 bases from V and 3 bases from J, leaving 17 bases between. Germline CDR1 and CDR2: MNHEY and SMNVEV (reference sequence). The CDR3 contains 16 residues.